These 32 T cell receptor beta chains share one sample of origin, sequenced in a study of cytomegalovirus exposure and HLA in healthy donors. The PCR made use of 60 Vbeta and 13 Jbeta primers. Libraries were prepared by immunoSEQ multiplex PCR; TCRdb keeps only in-frame clonotypes and omits some of them. This table holds roughly 130,000 clones, roughly 80% found once. The specimen was PBMCs. These receptors originate from a man aged 18 to 30 in good health and CMV-seronegative.

This chain uses TRBV7-2 with TRBJ1-3; D uncertain. The germline CDR1 and CDR2 sequences are SGHTA and FQGNSA. V lost 3 bases and J lost 7, with 10 bases in between. The CDR3 has 13 residues. The CDR3, as DNA: TGTGCCAGCAGCTTGGCCCCGAGGAACACCATATATTTT. Translated: CASSLAPRNTIYF.

The chain links TRBV12-5 to TRBJ1-5; tentative D call: TRBD1 (5 bases). In germline, CDR1 is LGHNT, CDR2 FRNRAP. CDR3 length equals 15 residues. Trimming took 6 bases from V and 11 from J, leaving 23 bases between them. Here the CDR3 reads CASGQASPPNGAQHF. CDR3 DNA sequence: TGTGCTAGTGGACAGGCGTCTCCTCCAAATGGGGCCCAGCATTTT.

The chain uses TRBV4-1 and TRBJ2-7; TRBD1 matches 8 bases. The CDR3 covers 14 residues. The V gene's germline CDR1 is MGHRA and CDR2 YSYEKL. J gave up 3 bases and V 3 bases, and 4 bases lay outside the gene matches. For the CDR3, the DNA is TGCGCCAGCAGCCATTCGACAGGGGACTACGAGCAGTACTTC. Translating it yields CASSHSTGDYEQYF.

The chain recombines TRBV5-4 with TRBJ1-4, with D unclear. This CDR3 contains 16 residues. The V gene's germline CDR1 is SGHNT and CDR2 YYREEE (reference sequence). V dropped 0 bases and J dropped 8 bases, with 17 bases sitting between them. The CDR3 loop is CASSLGAGGLEEKLFF. CDR3 bases: TGTGCCAGCAGCTTGGGGGCGGGCGGTTTAGAGGAAAAACTGTTTTTT.

This clone appeared a single time. The V and J genes are TRBV5-1 and TRBJ1-1, with D unresolved. In germline, CDR1 is SGHRS, CDR2 YFSETQ. The CDR3 runs to 14 residues. Trimming took off 5 bases at V and 1 base at J, with 12 bases between the two ends. The chain's CDR3 is CASRPRMGNTEAFF. CDR3 nucleotide sequence: TGCGCCAGCAGACCCAGGATGGGGAACACTGAAGCTTTCTTT.

V is TRBV6-1 and J is TRBJ2-7; weak D call: TRBD1 (5 bases). There are 14 residues in the CDR3. Germline values: CDR1 MNHNS, CDR2 SASEGT. V was shortened by 6 bases and J by 0 bases, with 12 bases between the two germline ends. CDR3: CASSRTTASYEQYF. The DNA of the CDR3 is TGTGCCAGCAGCCGAACGACAGCCTCCTACGAGCAGTACTTC.

Points on this clone: The junction and the germline gene differ at one end; a read error may be behind it. Different DNA sequences within this sample yield the same CDR3. The V and J genes are TRBV4-3 and TRBJ1-1; TRBD1 aligns across 10 bases. The CDR3 is 14 residues long. Germline assignment: CDR1 LGHNA and CDR2 YSLEER. The CDR3 loop reads CASSLDRGDTEAFF. CDR3 in DNA: TGCGCCAGCAGCCTGGACAGGGGGGACACCGAAGCTTTCTTT.

This chain's CDR3 is CASSALVSSGNTIYF. The CDR3 DNA is TGTGCCAGCAGCGCGCTGGTCAGCTCTGGAAACACCATATATTTT. The gene calls are TRBV9 and TRBJ1-3; the D is unclear. The CDR3 contains 15 residues. Trimming shortened V by 3 bases and J by 0 bases, and 10 bases separated the two germline ends. CDR1 SGDLS and CDR2 YYNGEE come from the germline V gene.

This clone was observed a single time. V gene TRBV7-9 combines with J gene TRBJ1-5; TRBD1 matches at 11 bases. The CDR3 runs 18 residues. The junction had 13 bases not matched to a gene; V was cut back by 2 bases and J by 7 bases. CDR1 and CDR2 (germline): SEHNR, FQNEAQ (reference sequence). DNA for the CDR3: TGTGCCAGCAGCTTAAATCCCCGGACAGGGGGCGCCGGACAGCCCCAGCATTTT. Amino acids: CASSLNPRTGGAGQPQHF.

The chain is built from TRBV9 and TRBJ1-2; D gene unclear. Germline CDR1 and CDR2: SGDLS and YYNGEE. CDR3 size: 16 residues. V shed 7 bases and J shed 0 bases, with 19 bases lying between them. CDR3 DNA: TGTGCCAGCTCCGGGAATAGATATAACTCTAACTATGGCTACACCTTC. Protein: CASSGNRYNSNYGYTF.

The rearrangement links TRBV7-9 to TRBJ1-2; 7 bases are shared with TRBD1. CDR1 SEHNR and CDR2 FQNEAQ come from the germline V gene (reference sequence). V lost 2 bases and J lost 4; bases outside the gene matches: 7. The CDR3 extends over 15 amino acids. DNA for the CDR3: TGTGCCAGCAGCTTAACGACAGGGAGTCCCTATGGCTACACCTTC. It codes for CASSLTTGSPYGYTF.

The CDR3 coding sequence is TGTGCCACCAGCCCGGGACTTGGGAACACTGAAGCTTTCTTT. Translated: CATSPGLGNTEAFF. The chain employs TRBV15 and TRBJ1-1; D is perhaps TRBD1 (5 bases). The germline V gene encodes CDR1 LNHNV and CDR2 YYDKDF (reference sequence). The ends were cut back, 5 bases at V and 1 base at J, with 11 bases in the middle. CDR3 length: 14 residues. Complete variable domain (other parts from reference TRBV15 and TRBJ1-1): DAMVIQNPRYQVTQFGKPVTLSCSQTLNHNVMYWYQQKSSQAPKLLFHYYDKDFNNEADTPDNFQSRRPNTSFCFLDIRSPGLGDTAMYLCATSPGLGNTEAFFGQGTRLTVV.

This rearrangement joins TRBV9 to TRBJ2-7; 8 nucleotides line up with TRBD1. Germline CDR1 SGDLS, CDR2 YYNGEE. CDR3 size: 15 residues. J gave up 5 bases and V 0 bases, and 7 bases lay outside the gene matches. The CDR3 is CASSVGTTGDHEQYF. CDR3 DNA sequence: TGTGCCAGCAGCGTAGGTACGACAGGGGACCACGAGCAGTACTTC. Based on the CDR3 plus reference TRBV9 and TRBJ2-7, the full variable domain is DSGVTQTPKHLITATGQRVTLRCSPRSGDLSVYWYQQSLDQGLQFLIQYYNGEERAKGNILERFSAQQFPDLHSELNLSSLELGDSALYFCASSVGTTGDHEQYFGPGTRLTVT.

J is TRBJ2-1 and V is TRBV5-6; D unresolved. V lost 0 bases to trimming and J lost 8 bases, with 9 bases between them. The CDR3 contains 13 residues. The germline CDR1 and CDR2 sequences are SGHDT and YYEEEE. CDR3: CASSLAVGHEQFF. CDR3 DNA: TGTGCCAGCAGCTTGGCCGTGGGCCATGAGCAGTTCTTC.

With respect to this clone: At one of its ends the junction is not consistent with the germline gene, which may arise from a read error. This rearrangement joins TRBV2 to TRBJ2-7, with D possibly matching TRBD1 (5 bases). The CDR3 extends over 14 amino acids. The germline CDR1 and CDR2 sequences are SNHLY and FYNNEI. Here the CDR3 DNA reads TGTGCCAACAGTGAACACAGGAGCTCCTACGAGCAGTACTTC. Translated: CANSEHRSSYEQYF.

This clone was observed a handful of times. The chain recombines TRBV4-2 with TRBJ1-6; 8 nucleotides align to TRBD1. V was pared by 3 bases and J by 10 bases, with 14 bases of the junction left unmatched. CDR3 size: 17 residues. The germline CDR1 and CDR2 sequences are LGHNA and YNFKEQ. The DNA of the CDR3 is TGTGCCAGCAGCCATCCCTGGGCAGGGGGCGAAGGATCACCCCTCCACTTT. Translated, it gives CASSHPWAGGEGSPLHF.

V usage is TRBV11-2 and J usage is TRBJ1-6; D gene uncertain. The germline V gene has CDR1 SGHAT and CDR2 FQNNGV. The CDR3 spans 14 residues. Trimming took 6 bases from V and 0 from J, leaving 6 bases between them. CDR3 coding DNA: TGTGCCAGCAGACAGAGCTCCTATAATTCACCCCTCCACTTT. As protein: CASRQSSYNSPLHF.

The chain recombines TRBV5-1 with TRBJ1-1; a possible D gene is TRBD1 (6 bases). The CDR3 spans 15 residues. Trimming left V 4 bases short and J 4 bases short, with 17 bases between. In germline, CDR1 is SGHRS, CDR2 YFSETQ. The CDR3 nucleotides read TGCGCCAGCAGCCTGGGGGGAGGGGGGAGCACTGAAGCTTTCTTT. Translation: CASSLGGGGSTEAFF.

The V call is TRBV7-9, the J call TRBJ1-2; a weak D match, TRBD1 (6 bases). Germline V gene lookup returns CDR1 SEHNR and CDR2 FQNEAQ (reference sequence). V lost 5 bases, J lost 7 bases, and 26 bases lay in between. The CDR3 has 17 residues. This CDR3 reads CASSPVQTVGAPSGYTF. The DNA of the CDR3 is TGTGCCAGCAGCCCGGTTCAGACGGTGGGGGCTCCCAGTGGCTACACCTTC. The full variable domain, completed using reference TRBV7-9 and TRBJ1-2, is DTGVSQNPRHKITKRGQNVTFRCDPISEHNRLYWYRQTLGQGPEFLTYFQNEAQLEKSRLLSDRFSAERPKGSFSTLEIQRTEQGDSAMYLCASSPVQTVGAPSGYTFGSGTRLTVV.

The CDR3 is CASSLNPGDTDTQYF. In nucleotides, the CDR3 is TGTGCCAGCAGCTTAAATCCCGGGGACACAGATACGCAGTATTTT. The J gene is TRBJ2-3, the V gene TRBV7-2; perhaps TRBD2 as D (5 bases). In germline, CDR1 is SGHTA, CDR2 FQGNSA. The CDR3 is made up of 15 amino acids. Trimming took 2 bases from V and 2 from J, leaving 11 bases between them.

The chain employs TRBV6-6 and TRBJ1-5; 7 positions agree with TRBD1. Germline CDR1 MNHNY, CDR2 SVGAGI (reference sequence). Trimming at V came to 4 bases and at J to 11 bases, leaving 11 bases not matched to a gene. The CDR3 runs 14 residues. This chain's CDR3 is CASSWDSPTVAQHF. The DNA for the CDR3 is TGTGCCAGCAGTTGGGACAGTCCCACTGTGGCCCAGCATTTT.

This clone has just a few counts. The CDR3 DNA is TGCGCCAGCAGCTTTGGAGGATCTAGCAATCAGCCCCAGCATTTT. It specifies CASSFGGSSNQPQHF. The J gene is TRBJ1-5, the V gene TRBV5-1; D not resolved. The ends were cut back, 2 bases at V and 0 bases at J, with 9 bases in the middle. This CDR3 region has 15 residues. The germline V gene has CDR1 SGHRS and CDR2 YFSETQ.

Note on this clone: The junction and the germline gene differ at one end; a read error may be behind it. The chain employs TRBV7-9 and TRBJ1-3; D remains ambiguous. This CDR3 contains 17 residues. CDR1 and CDR2 (germline): SEHNR, FQNEAQ (reference sequence). The CDR3 reads CSSSFLHSLNSGNTIYF. The DNA for the CDR3 is TGTTCCAGCAGCTTCTTGCACAGCCTGAACTCTGGAAACACCATATATTTT.

This clone occurred a few times. A junction end diverges from the germline sequence, so it may reflect a read error. The chain carries TRBV2 and TRBJ1-4, with D perhaps TRBD1 (5 bases). The CDR3 sequence is 16 residues long. Germline V gene lookup returns CDR1 SNHLY and CDR2 FYNNEI. CDR3 in amino acids: CASNAEGAAAYEKLFF. The CDR3 region has the DNA TGTGCCAGCAATGCCGAAGGGGCCGCGGCGTATGAGAAACTGTTTTTT.

This clone was counted at least ten times. The V and J genes are TRBV12-5 and TRBJ1-1, with no clear D. V was shortened by 4 bases and J by 6 bases, with 6 bases between the two germline ends. The CDR3 contains 11 residues. Looked up from germline, CDR1 is LGHNT and CDR2 is FRNRAP. CDR3 in amino acids: CASGWAPEAFF. The CDR3 DNA reads as TGTGCTAGTGGTTGGGCCCCTGAAGCTTTCTTT.

The V gene is TRBV30, the J gene TRBJ1-1; no definite D call. Germline V gives CDR1 GTSNPN, CDR2 SVGIG (reference sequence). The ends were cut back, 2 bases at V and 4 bases at J, with 23 bases in the middle. The CDR3 consists of 17 residues. CDR3 nucleotides: TGTGCCTGGAGTTACCCAGTTACAAAACCCCATCGCACTGAAGCTTTCTTT. Protein: CAWSYPVTKPHRTEAFF.

As concerns this clone: Other DNA variants within this sample encode the same CDR3. The rearrangement joins TRBV9 to TRBJ1-1, with D maybe TRBD1 (6 bases). The germline V and J ends were trimmed by 0 bases and 5 bases, with 8 bases remaining between them. This CDR3 contains 13 residues. Germline V lookup: CDR1 SGDLS, CDR2 YYNGEE. The chain's CDR3 is CASSVGRGTEAFF. CDR3 coding DNA: TGTGCCAGCAGCGTAGGCAGGGGTACTGAAGCTTTCTTT.

CDR3 sequence: CASSLLGGTGELFF. The CDR3 DNA sequence: TGTGCCAGCAGCCTCCTCGGGGGGACCGGGGAGCTGTTTTTT. The J gene is TRBJ2-2, the V gene TRBV9; TRBD2 aligns across 7 bases. The V gene end was trimmed by 4 bases and the J gene end by 5 bases; junction bases not matched to a gene: 5. This CDR3 has 14 amino acids. The germline V gene encodes CDR1 SGDLS and CDR2 YYNGEE.

This clone was detected a few times. This chain links TRBV2 with TRBJ1-1, with a tentative D call TRBD1 (5 bases). CDR1 and CDR2 from the germline V gene are SNHLY and FYNNEI. Trimming removed 8 bases at V and 6 bases at J, with 13 bases between. The CDR3 loop spans 12 amino acids. The CDR3 loop is CASRGAVPEAFF. CDR3 nucleotide sequence: TGTGCCAGCCGTGGGGCCGTCCCTGAAGCTTTCTTT.

The rearrangement links TRBV6-5 to TRBJ2-7, with D possibly TRBD2 on 5 matching bases. Germline assignment: CDR1 MNHEY and CDR2 SVGAGI. Trimming took off 10 bases at V and 3 bases at J, with 19 bases between the two ends. This CDR3 spans 14 amino acids. The CDR3 DNA is TGTGCCATCGACCCGGACCAGGCGGGCTACGAGCAGTACTTC. Amino acids: CAIDPDQAGYEQYF.

This clone was counted once. The V gene is TRBV7-2, the J gene TRBJ2-2; D is undetermined. Germline V CDR1 and CDR2: SGHTA, FQGNSA. Deletions cut 1 base from V and 4 bases from J, with 7 bases between. The CDR3 is 14 amino acids. In nucleotides, the CDR3 is TGTGCCAGCAGCTTAGTAGTGGTCACCGGGGAGCTGTTTTTT. Translation gives CASSLVVVTGELFF.

V gene TRBV6-4 combines with J gene TRBJ1-5; 7 bases are a match to TRBD1. J lost 9 bases, V lost 3 bases, and 8 bases had no gene match. Germline V CDR1 and CDR2: MRHNA, SNTAGT. The length of the CDR3 is 14 residues. The CDR3 loop is CASSEGTEMRPQHF. The CDR3 DNA follows: TGTGCCAGCAGTGAGGGGACAGAGATGCGGCCCCAGCATTTT.